The 22 T cell receptor beta chains reported below all come from one sample, sequenced in a study of blood T cell repertoires in COVID-19. The repertoire was sequenced with immunoSEQ multiplex PCR; TCRdb's copy has only in-frame clones and lacks some. The table shows about 70,000 clones, with about 83% occurring only once. Sequenced: peripheral blood. The receptors originated from a man aged 30-40 years with COVID-19, enrolled during active disease.

The genes are TRBV19 and TRBJ1-4, with D possibly TRBD1 on 5 matching bases. CDR3 length: 13 residues. Trimming removed 7 bases from V and 8 bases from J, with 14 bases in between. Germline CDR1 and CDR2: LNHDA and SQIVND (reference sequence). This chain's CDR3 is CASTRGGREKLFF. As DNA, the CDR3 is TGTGCCAGTACGAGGGGAGGAAGGGAAAAACTGTTTTTT.

The chain combines TRBV2 with TRBJ1-5; perhaps TRBD1 as D (5 bases). With 3 bases removed from V and 5 bases from J, the gap between germline ends came to 14 bases. From germline, CDR1 is SNHLY and CDR2 FYNNEI. The CDR3 is 15 residues long. CDR3: CASSDKIWGDQPQHF. The DNA for the CDR3 is TGTGCCAGCAGTGATAAAATATGGGGGGATCAGCCCCAGCATTTT.

The chain is built from TRBV28 and TRBJ1-5, with 9 bases aligning to TRBD1. The V gene end was trimmed by 6 bases and the J gene end by 7 bases; junction bases not matched to a gene: 10. Looked up from germline, CDR1 is MDHEN and CDR2 is SYDVKM. The CDR3 runs 15 residues. The chain's CDR3 is CASSLWGQGGQPQHF. For the CDR3, the DNA is TGTGCCAGCAGCCTCTGGGGACAGGGCGGCCAGCCCCAGCATTTT.

The gene calls are TRBV19 and TRBJ1-2; the match to TRBD1 covers 12 bases. This CDR3 contains 16 residues. V lost 7 bases, J lost 3 bases, and 9 bases stayed unmatched. Germline CDR1 is LNHDA and CDR2 is SQIVND (reference sequence). CDR3 sequence (DNA): TGTGCCAGTACTACAGGGACAGGGGGCCTGGACTATGGCTACACCTTC. Protein: CASTTGTGGLDYGYTF.

The chain recombines TRBV15 with TRBJ2-2, with 9 bases fitting TRBD2. V dropped 0 bases and J dropped 5; count of bases not matched to a gene: 7. This CDR3 spans 17 amino acids. CDR1 LNHNV and CDR2 YYDKDF come from the germline V gene (reference sequence). CDR3 in amino acids: CATSREISGSQTGELFF. The CDR3 DNA reads TGTGCCACCAGCAGAGAGATTAGCGGGAGTCAGACCGGGGAGCTGTTTTTT.

This rearrangement joins TRBV7-2 to TRBJ2-3; 8 bases map to TRBD1. J lost 4 bases, V lost 2 bases, and 5 bases had no gene match. The CDR3 contains 15 residues. Germline values: CDR1 SGHTA, CDR2 FQGNSA. The CDR3 here is CASSLSRGRADTQYF. Written as DNA, the CDR3 is TGTGCCAGCAGCTTATCCAGGGGGCGTGCAGATACGCAGTATTTT. The whole variable domain, filled in from reference TRBV7-2 and TRBJ2-3, reads GAGVSQSPSNKVTEKGKDVELRCDPISGHTALYWYRQSLGQGLEFLIYFQGNSAPDKSGLPSDRFSAERTGGSVSTLTIQRTQQEDSAVYLCASSLSRGRADTQYFGPGTRLTVL.

The chain combines TRBV19 with TRBJ2-5; 10 nucleotides align to TRBD2. The CDR3 has 17 amino acids. Germline trimming cut 0 bases from V and 5 bases from J; bases unmatched to any gene: 9. Germline V lookup: CDR1 LNHDA, CDR2 SQIVND (reference sequence). CDR3: CASSIDPSGRSWETQYF. The CDR3 region has the DNA TGTGCCAGTAGTATAGATCCTAGCGGGAGATCGTGGGAGACCCAGTACTTC.

The rearrangement links TRBV6-1 to TRBJ1-1; D unclear. This CDR3 is 12 amino acids long. V was pared by 3 bases and J by 5 bases, with 7 bases between. Looked up from germline, CDR1 is MNHNS and CDR2 is SASEGT. CDR3 sequence: CASSDVGTEAFF. In DNA form, the CDR3 reads TGTGCCAGCAGTGACGTCGGGACTGAAGCTTTCTTT.

The J gene is TRBJ2-7, the V gene TRBV18, with 10 positions matching TRBD1. The trim removed 0 bases at V and 1 base at J, leaving 6 bases unmatched. Germline CDR1 and CDR2: KGHSH and LQKENI. The CDR3 is 17 amino acids. DNA for the CDR3: TGTGCCAGCTCACCACCGAGGGACAGGGGCAGTTCCTACGAGCAGTACTTC. Its protein is CASSPPRDRGSSYEQYF.

This rearrangement joins TRBV7-3 to TRBJ2-7; tentative D call: TRBD1 (6 bases). The V and J ends lost 5 bases and 4 bases respectively, with 15 bases between them. Germline CDR1 is SGHTA and CDR2 is FQGTGA. This CDR3 has 14 residues. CDR3 coding DNA: TGTGCCAGCAGCCCTACAGGGTCCGGTTACGAGCAGTACTTC. It encodes CASSPTGSGYEQYF.

The chain employs TRBV5-4 and TRBJ2-1, with D maybe TRBD2 (5 bases). The ends were cut back, 2 bases at V and 5 bases at J, with 11 bases in the middle. This CDR3 has 14 amino acids. The germline V gene has CDR1 SGHNT and CDR2 YYREEE (reference sequence). This CDR3 reads CASSFGLEDNEQFF. CDR3 bases: TGTGCCAGCAGCTTCGGACTGGAAGACAATGAGCAGTTCTTC.

This clone was counted a single time. CDR3 region: CSTWGGEGNTIYF. The CDR3 coding sequence is TGCAGCACATGGGGGGGGGAAGGAAACACCATATATTTT. This chain connects TRBV29-1 to TRBJ1-3; D is possibly TRBD1 (5 bases). With 8 bases removed from V and 4 bases from J, the gap between germline ends came to 15 bases. This CDR3 spans 13 amino acids. CDR1 and CDR2 (germline): SQVTM, ANQGSEA.

The chain combines TRBV15 with TRBJ2-7, with D possibly matching TRBD1 (5 bases). CDR1 LNHNV and CDR2 YYDKDF come from the germline V gene (reference sequence). The CDR3 runs to 14 residues. With 4 bases removed from V and 6 bases from J, the gap between germline ends came to 16 bases. The CDR3 region is CATSKGARPSEQYF. The CDR3 DNA is TGTGCCACCAGCAAAGGGGCGCGGCCCTCCGAGCAGTACTTC.

The CDR3 sequence is CASSHNRGANYGYTF. The CDR3 nucleotides read TGTGCCAGCAGTCACAACAGGGGGGCTAACTATGGCTACACCTTC. The rearrangement uses TRBV28 and TRBJ1-2, with 8 nucleotides matching TRBD1. The CDR3 has 15 amino acids. Germline V gene data show CDR1 as MDHEN and CDR2 as SYDVKM. Trimming at V came to 5 bases and at J to 0 bases, leaving 5 bases not matched to a gene.

This chain uses TRBV7-9 with TRBJ2-1, with TRBD2 identical over 7 bases. Germline lookup yields CDR1 SEHNR and CDR2 FQNEAQ (reference sequence). V lost 3 bases to trimming and J lost 4 bases; unmatched junction nucleotides: 6. CDR3 length equals 15 residues. CDR3 region: CASSFGGGGYNEQFF. The DNA for the CDR3 is TGTGCCAGCAGCTTTGGCGGGGGAGGGTACAATGAGCAGTTCTTC.

The CDR3 here is CASSSLSSGANVLTF. The DNA of the CDR3 is TGTGCCAGCAGCTCCTTGAGCTCTGGGGCCAACGTCCTGACTTTC. This rearrangement joins TRBV7-2 to TRBJ2-6, with no clear D. Per germline, CDR1 SGHTA and CDR2 FQGNSA. The CDR3 totals 15 residues. The V gene lost 4 bases and the J gene lost 0 bases, with 7 bases spanning the gap.

The chain joins TRBV28 to TRBJ2-1; 8 bases are shared with TRBD2. The V segment lost 5 bases and the J segment 8 bases; nucleotides outside the gene matches: 11. The CDR3 has 15 amino acids. Germline V gene lookup returns CDR1 MDHEN and CDR2 SYDVKM. CDR3 in amino acids: CASSEPGTSIYEQFF. CDR3 DNA: TGTGCCAGCAGTGAGCCCGGGACTAGTATTTATGAGCAGTTCTTC.

In nucleotides, the CDR3 is TGTGCCACGGAGGAGCGGGAGTCGGAGACCCAGTACTTC. Translating it yields CATEERESETQYF. The chain couples TRBV24-1 to TRBJ2-5; 8 bases line up with TRBD2. V was pared by 10 bases and J by 5 bases, with 8 bases of the junction left unmatched. This CDR3 spans 13 amino acids. Germline CDR1 and CDR2: KGHDR and SFDVKD.

The V gene is TRBV10-3, the J gene TRBJ2-7; 9 bases line up with TRBD1. The CDR3 runs 14 residues. Germline CDR1 ENHRY, CDR2 SYGVKD. The J segment lost 3 bases and the V segment lost 3 bases, leaving 3 bases of the junction unmatched. The chain's CDR3 is CAISDGTGSYEQYF. DNA of the CDR3: TGTGCCATCAGTGACGGGACAGGGAGCTACGAGCAGTACTTC.

CDR3 amino acids: CASSRGQGNSGNTIYF. The CDR3 coding sequence is TGTGCCAGCTCACGGGGACAGGGTAACTCTGGAAACACCATATATTTT. The chain has TRBV18 and TRBJ1-3; 9 bases are a match to TRBD1. The CDR3 has 16 residues. Per the germline V gene, CDR1 is KGHSH and CDR2 is LQKENI. Losses at the gene ends were 4 bases for V and 0 bases for J; bases not matched to a gene: 4.

In its sample, this clone was seen once. CDR3 residues: CASSLRGQGFDEQFF. The CDR3, as DNA: TGTGCCAGCAGTTTAAGGGGACAGGGTTTCGATGAGCAGTTCTTC. V and J are TRBV28 and TRBJ2-1; the match to TRBD1 covers 9 bases. Trimming at V came to 2 bases and at J to 8 bases, leaving 7 bases not matched to a gene. The CDR3 covers 15 residues. The germline CDR1 and CDR2 sequences are MDHEN and SYDVKM.

The chain joins TRBV10-3 to TRBJ1-1; TRBD1 matches 7 bases. V shed 4 bases, J shed 6 bases, and the junction held 11 bases outside the gene matches. This CDR3 is built from 15 residues. The germline CDR1 and CDR2 sequences are ENHRY and SYGVKD. Here the CDR3 reads CAISAATGRDPEAFF. The CDR3 nucleotides are TGTGCCATCAGTGCCGCGACAGGGCGGGATCCTGAAGCTTTCTTT.